Each of the 27 T cell receptor beta chains below was sequenced from the same sample in a study of beta chain features in type 1 diabetes. Sequenced material consisted of expressed TCRB transcripts (all of the isolated RNA was reverse transcribed). Profiling relied on immunoSEQ multiplex PCR, and the TCRdb table lists in-frame clones only, not all of them. The repertoire consists of fewer than 400,000 clones, with roughly 8% occurring once and the leading ten covering approximately 0.47%. Sequencing input: central memory CD4+ T cells from blood. The receptors were gathered from a woman aged 18-29 years in good health.

The rearrangement uses TRBV5-1 and TRBJ2-3; D is unresolved. Germline CDR1 reads SGHRS; CDR2 reads YFSETQ. The CDR3 extends over 13 amino acids. V lost 2 bases and J lost 0, with 4 bases in between. DNA for the CDR3: TGCGCCAGCAGCTTACAGAGCACAGATACGCAGTATTTT. Encoded protein: CASSLQSTDTQYF.

This clone has more than one count but fewer than ten. Other nucleotide sequences in the sample specify the same CDR3. V usage is TRBV7-2 and J usage is TRBJ2-3; no reliable D call. The CDR3 has 14 amino acids. Germline V gene lookup returns CDR1 SGHTA and CDR2 FQGNSA. Trimming pared 1 base from V and 2 bases from J, leaving 7 bases between. CDR3 sequence: CASSLGVFTDTQYF. In nucleotides, the CDR3 is TGTGCCAGCAGCTTAGGGGTTTTCACAGATACGCAGTATTTT.

The chain employs TRBV4-3 and TRBJ1-2; D call uncertain. V was pared by 0 bases and J by 8 bases, with 19 bases between. Germline CDR1 LGHNA, CDR2 YSLEER. This CDR3 has 16 residues. CDR3 nucleotides: TGCGCCAGCAGCCAAGAATCGGACTGGAACATGGCCGGCTACACCTTC. Residues: CASSQESDWNMAGYTF.

This sequence joins TRBV27 and TRBJ2-1; D ambiguous. Trimming removed 4 bases from V and 2 bases from J, with 15 bases in between. The CDR3 runs to 16 residues. From germline, CDR1 is MNHEY and CDR2 SMNVEV (reference sequence). Written as DNA, the CDR3 is TGTGCCAGCAGTTCCAGAAATTTAGGCCCCTACAATGAGCAGTTCTTC. Its translation is CASSSRNLGPYNEQFF.

The J gene is TRBJ2-1, the V gene TRBV11-3; D might be TRBD2 (5 bases). V was shortened by 5 bases and J by 6 bases, with 14 bases between the two germline ends. The CDR3 has 14 residues. Germline V gives CDR1 SGHNT, CDR2 YENEEA. The CDR3 DNA is TGTGCCAGCAGCCCTGGAACTAGTTCCAATGAGCAGTTCTTC. Translated: CASSPGTSSNEQFF.

The chain combines TRBV5-1 with TRBJ2-5, with 8 bases aligning to TRBD2. The V segment lost 4 bases and the J segment 5 bases; nucleotides outside the gene matches: 7. This CDR3 has 14 residues. Germline V lookup: CDR1 SGHRS, CDR2 YFSETQ. The CDR3 coding sequence is TGCGCCAGCAGCCCAGGGACTAGTTATGAGACCCAGTACTTC. Translating gives CASSPGTSYETQYF.

In this sample, this clone turned up a few times. The chain employs TRBV6-5 and TRBJ1-1, with TRBD1 as a possible D gene (6 bases). The CDR3 is made up of 13 amino acids. The ends were cut back, 6 bases at V and 4 bases at J, with 12 bases in the middle. Germline-derived CDR1 and CDR2 are MNHEY and SVGAGI. CDR3 in amino acids: CASSPGGATEAFF. The DNA of the CDR3 is TGTGCCAGCAGCCCCGGGGGGGCCACTGAAGCTTTCTTT.

This sequence joins TRBV5-8 and TRBJ2-1, with a tentative D call TRBD2 (5 bases). V lost 1 base to trimming and J lost 0 bases, with 8 bases between them. Germline loops: CDR1 SGHTS, CDR2 YDEGEE. The CDR3 is made up of 15 amino acids. The DNA for the CDR3 is TGTGCCAGCAGCTTGATGGCGGGCTCCTACAATGAGCAGTTCTTC. Translated: CASSLMAGSYNEQFF.

Only a few counts were recorded for this clone. The chain is built from TRBV6-5 and TRBJ2-1, with 13 bases identical to TRBD2. With 4 bases clipped from V and 9 bases from J, the junction kept 6 bases outside the gene matches. Per germline, CDR1 MNHEY and CDR2 SVGAGI. The length of the CDR3 is 15 residues. DNA of the CDR3: TGTGCCAGCAGTTTACTAGCGGGAGGGTCGATTGAGCAGTTCTTC. Residues: CASSLLAGGSIEQFF.

This clone was counted at least ten times. This sequence joins TRBV2 and TRBJ1-2, with D unresolved. CDR3 length: 13 residues. Germline CDR1 and CDR2: SNHLY and FYNNEI. Trimming stripped 4 bases from V and 2 bases from J, with 8 bases between. The CDR3 nucleotides read TGTGCCAGCAGTGTCTCAGGAAACTATGGCTACACCTTC. Its protein product is CASSVSGNYGYTF.

The V gene is TRBV7-2, the J gene TRBJ2-1; D is ambiguous. The length of the CDR3 is 14 residues. Germline CDR1 SGHTA, CDR2 FQGNSA. Trimming stripped 5 bases from V and 5 bases from J, with 13 bases between. This CDR3 is CASSPSLADNEQFF. As DNA, the CDR3 is TGTGCCAGCAGCCCCTCGCTTGCTGACAATGAGCAGTTCTTC. Together with reference TRBV7-2 and TRBJ2-1, the CDR3 gives the full variable domain: GAGVSQSPSNKVTEKGKDVELRCDPISGHTALYWYRQSLGQGLEFLIYFQGNSAPDKSGLPSDRFSAERTGGSVSTLTIQRTQQEDSAVYLCASSPSLADNEQFFGPGTRLTVL.

This clone has more than one count but fewer than ten. The J gene is TRBJ2-3, the V gene TRBV4-2; 12 bases are shared with TRBD2. The germline V gene encodes CDR1 LGHNA and CDR2 YNFKEQ. The CDR3 runs to 14 residues. Losses at the gene ends were 4 bases for V and 5 bases for J; bases not matched to a gene: 1. The CDR3 DNA sequence: TGTGCCAGCAGCCCGGGACTAGCGGGAGATACGCAGTATTTT. Encoded protein: CASSPGLAGDTQYF.

This clone showed up just a few times. The gene calls are TRBV4-2 and TRBJ1-1; D is unclear. In germline, CDR1 is LGHNA, CDR2 YNFKEQ. The CDR3 contains 14 residues. With 7 bases removed from V and 3 bases from J, the gap between germline ends came to 15 bases. DNA for the CDR3: TGTGCCAGCACCACGAGTTCTTCAGACACTGAAGCTTTCTTT. Its protein product is CASTTSSSDTEAFF.

The J gene is TRBJ2-4, the V gene TRBV28; tentatively, D is TRBD2 (6 bases). From germline, CDR1 is MDHEN and CDR2 SYDVKM. This CDR3 contains 15 residues. V gave up 3 bases and J gave up 0 bases, with 9 bases separating them. The CDR3 sequence: CASSFGGVAKNIQYF. The DNA for the CDR3 is TGTGCCAGCAGTTTTGGAGGGGTAGCCAAAAACATTCAGTACTTC.

This clone appeared many times. The chain has TRBV29-1 and TRBJ2-5; TRBD1 or TRBD2 may be the D gene (5 bases each). Germline CDR1 SQVTM, CDR2 ANQGSEA. This CDR3 has 14 amino acids. The V end was cut by 5 bases, the J end by 0 bases, with 13 bases between. The CDR3 coding sequence is TGCAGCGTTAGTCCAGGGACCTACCAAGAGACCCAGTACTTC. Translation gives CSVSPGTYQETQYF.

This rearrangement joins TRBV11-2 to TRBJ1-1; tentative D call: TRBD1 (5 bases). This CDR3 is 14 amino acids long. Trimming shortened V by 5 bases and J by 1 base, and 11 bases separated the two germline ends. CDR1 and CDR2 from the germline V gene are SGHAT and FQNNGV. Here the CDR3 DNA reads TGTGCCAGCAGCAAAGCAACAGGGAACACTGAAGCTTTCTTT. This gives the protein CASSKATGNTEAFF. Supplemented by reference TRBV11-2 and TRBJ1-1, the full variable domain reads EAGVAQSPRYKIIEKRQSVAFWCNPISGHATLYWYQQILGQGPKLLIQFQNNGVVDDSQLPKDRFSAERLKGVDSTLKIQPAKLEDSAVYLCASSKATGNTEAFFGQGTRLTVV.

The rearrangement uses TRBV4-3 and TRBJ1-5; no clear D gene. Germline CDR1 and CDR2: LGHNA and YSLEER. The CDR3 sequence is 16 residues long. V was pared by 0 bases and J by 3 bases, with 12 bases between. CDR3 bases: TGCGCCAGCAGCCAAGATTACCGTCAGTTCAATCAGCCCCAGCATTTT. Translating it yields CASSQDYRQFNQPQHF.

The V and J genes are TRBV7-2 and TRBJ2-2; D perhaps matches TRBD2 (6 bases). The V gene lost 5 bases and the J gene lost 6 bases, with 10 bases spanning the gap. This CDR3 comprises 13 residues. Looked up from germline, CDR1 is SGHTA and CDR2 is FQGNSA. This chain's CDR3 is CASSMTRSGELFF. The CDR3 nucleotides are TGTGCCAGCAGCATGACTAGATCCGGGGAGCTGTTTTTT.

The chain links TRBV5-4 to TRBJ2-1; the D call may be TRBD1 or TRBD2 (5 bases each). Germline V gene data show CDR1 as SGHNT and CDR2 as YYREEE (reference sequence). V dropped 0 bases and J dropped 8 bases, with 15 bases sitting between them. The CDR3 contains 15 residues. CDR3 DNA sequence: TGTGCCAGCAGCTTGGCGGGGCAGGGCAGGGATGAGCAGTTCTTC. This gives the protein CASSLAGQGRDEQFF.

The rearrangement uses TRBV25-1 and TRBJ2-4; 9 bases are shared with TRBD2. Germline CDR1 and CDR2: MGHDK and SYGVNS. Losses at the gene ends were 10 bases for V and 4 bases for J; bases not matched to a gene: 14. The CDR3 has 16 residues. As DNA, the CDR3 is TGTGCCACCCCTGACTATAGCGGGAGCCCAAAAAACATTCAGTACTTC. Its protein is CATPDYSGSPKNIQYF.

This clone was seen more than once but under ten times. V is TRBV7-2 and J is TRBJ2-1; a possible D gene is TRBD1 (5 bases). Trimming shortened V by 4 bases and J by 6 bases, and 13 bases separated the two germline ends. CDR1 and CDR2 from the germline V gene are SGHTA and FQGNSA. The CDR3 is 14 residues long. Written as DNA, the CDR3 is TGTGCCAGCAGCTCGCAATCAGGGTCCAATGAGCAGTTCTTC. It codes for CASSSQSGSNEQFF.

The V and J genes are TRBV25-1 and TRBJ2-3; the D gene could be TRBD1 or TRBD2 (5 bases each). The CDR3 extends over 13 amino acids. Germline loops: CDR1 MGHDK, CDR2 SYGVNS. The ends were cut back, 4 bases at V and 1 base at J, with 6 bases in the middle. CDR3 bases: TGTGCCAGCAGTGTGGGGGGCACAGATACGCAGTATTTT. It encodes CASSVGGTDTQYF. Full variable domain (missing parts from reference TRBV25-1 and TRBJ2-3): EADIYQTPRYLVIGTGKKITLECSQTMGHDKMYWYQQDPGMELHLIHYSYGVNSTEKGDLSSESTVSRIRTEHFPLTLESARPSHTSQYLCASSVGGTDTQYFGPGTRLTVL.

This clone was seen at least ten times. The CDR3 DNA reads TGTGCCAGCAGCCTGGGGACTAGCGGAAGTCAGTTCTTC. This translates into CASSLGTSGSQFF. V and J are TRBV27 and TRBJ2-1; 11 positions match TRBD2. This CDR3 is 13 amino acids long. CDR1 is MNHEY and CDR2 is SMNVEV in the germline V gene (reference sequence). Trimming removed 6 bases from V and 13 bases from J; junction bases left unmatched: 8.

This clone was seen only a few times. It may be a read error: a sequence one base away is much more abundant. This chain links TRBV4-2 with TRBJ2-3; D is unresolved. Germline CDR1 and CDR2: LGHNA and YNFKEQ. The CDR3 has 13 residues. Trimming removed 5 bases from V and 4 bases from J, with 10 bases in between. CDR3 DNA: TGTGCCAGCAGCTTAGAGCGCTCAGATACGCAGTATTTT. Translating gives CASSLERSDTQYF.

The CDR3 spells CASSPHFFPRSPYEQYF. The CDR3 coding sequence is TGTGCCAGCAGTCCACACTTCTTTCCGAGATCCCCCTACGAGCAGTACTTC. V usage is TRBV28 and J usage is TRBJ2-7; D uncertain. The V end was cut by 5 bases, the J end by 2 bases, with 22 bases between. This CDR3 spans 17 amino acids. Germline V lookup: CDR1 MDHEN, CDR2 SYDVKM.

This clone was seen a few times. The V gene is TRBV6-5, the J gene TRBJ2-1, with D tentatively TRBD1 (5 bases). The CDR3 loop spans 15 amino acids. Germline values: CDR1 MNHEY, CDR2 SVGAGI. The V end was cut by 4 bases, the J end by 0 bases, with 10 bases between. The CDR3 reads CASSLWGSSYNEQFF. CDR3 bases: TGTGCCAGCAGTTTGTGGGGCAGCTCCTACAATGAGCAGTTCTTC.

This rearrangement joins TRBV4-3 to TRBJ1-1; 10 bases agree with TRBD1. V was clipped by 2 bases and J by 11 bases; unmatched bases: 8. The CDR3 spans 14 residues. Germline V gene lookup returns CDR1 LGHNA and CDR2 YSLEER. CDR3 sequence: CASSQWDRGVTAFF. In nucleotides, the CDR3 is TGCGCCAGCAGCCAATGGGACAGGGGAGTTACGGCTTTCTTT.